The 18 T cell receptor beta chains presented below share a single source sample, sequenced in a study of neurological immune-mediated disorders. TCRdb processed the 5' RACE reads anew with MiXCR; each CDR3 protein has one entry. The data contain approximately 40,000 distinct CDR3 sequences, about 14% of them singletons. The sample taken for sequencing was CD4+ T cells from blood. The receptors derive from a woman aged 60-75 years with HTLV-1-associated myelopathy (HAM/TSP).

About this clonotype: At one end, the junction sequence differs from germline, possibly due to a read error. This CDR3 reads CTSSPRHGYKQYF. The CDR3 DNA reads as TGTACCAGCAGTCCCCGTCACGGCTACAAGCAGTACTTC. The gene calls are TRBV27 and TRBJ2-7; D is unresolved. From germline, CDR1 is MNHEY and CDR2 SMNVEV (reference sequence). The CDR3 totals 13 residues.

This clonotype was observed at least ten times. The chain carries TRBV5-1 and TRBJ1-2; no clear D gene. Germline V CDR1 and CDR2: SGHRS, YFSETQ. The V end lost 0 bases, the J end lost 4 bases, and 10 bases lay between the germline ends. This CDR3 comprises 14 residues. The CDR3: CASSLAGSLYGYTF. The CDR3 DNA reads TGCGCCAGCAGCTTGGCCGGTTCGCTCTATGGCTACACCTTC.

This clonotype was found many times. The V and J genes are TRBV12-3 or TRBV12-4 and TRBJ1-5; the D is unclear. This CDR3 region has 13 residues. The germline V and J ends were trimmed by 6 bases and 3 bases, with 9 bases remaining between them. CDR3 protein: CASRYGDNQPQHF. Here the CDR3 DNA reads TGTGCCAGCAGATACGGGGACAATCAGCCCCAGCATTTT.

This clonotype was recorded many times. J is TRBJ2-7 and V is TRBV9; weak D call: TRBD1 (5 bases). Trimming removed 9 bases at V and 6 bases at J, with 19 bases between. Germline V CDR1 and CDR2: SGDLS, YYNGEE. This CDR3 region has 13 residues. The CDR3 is CATGHVQLGEQYF. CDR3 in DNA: TGTGCCACCGGACACGTTCAACTGGGCGAGCAGTACTTC.

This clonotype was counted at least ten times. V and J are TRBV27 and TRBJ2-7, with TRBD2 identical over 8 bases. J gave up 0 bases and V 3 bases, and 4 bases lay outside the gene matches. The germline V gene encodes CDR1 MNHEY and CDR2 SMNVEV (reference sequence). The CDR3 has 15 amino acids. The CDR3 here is CASSFKRGPSYEQYF. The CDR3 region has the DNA TGTGCCAGCAGTTTTAAGCGGGGGCCCTCCTACGAGCAGTACTTC.

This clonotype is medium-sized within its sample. The CDR3 is CASRSRGGHMEGDTQYF. The CDR3 nucleotides read TGCGCCAGCAGATCCCGTGGGGGGCATATGGAGGGAGATACGCAGTATTTT. V is TRBV5-1 and J is TRBJ2-3; the D gene could be TRBD1 or TRBD2 (6 bases each). Germline CDR1 and CDR2: SGHRS and YFSETQ. Trimming removed 5 bases at V and 5 bases at J, with 24 bases between. The CDR3 is 17 amino acids.

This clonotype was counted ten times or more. This CDR3 reads CSARRDAYATDTQYF. Here the CDR3 DNA reads TGCAGTGCTAGACGGGATGCCTATGCAACAGATACGCAGTATTTT. The V gene is TRBV20-1, the J gene TRBJ2-3; perhaps TRBD2 as D (5 bases). This CDR3 contains 15 residues. Germline V gives CDR1 DFQATT, CDR2 SNEGSKA (reference sequence). Between the trimmed V and J ends, which lost 2 bases and 3 bases, there was a span of 15 bases.

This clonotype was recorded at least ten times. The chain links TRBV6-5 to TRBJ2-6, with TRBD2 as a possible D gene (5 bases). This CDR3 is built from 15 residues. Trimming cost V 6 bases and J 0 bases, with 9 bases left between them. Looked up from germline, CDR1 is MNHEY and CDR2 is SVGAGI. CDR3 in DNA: TGTGCCAGCAGGGGAGAGAGCTCTGGGGCCAACGTCCTGACTTTC. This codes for CASRGESSGANVLTF.

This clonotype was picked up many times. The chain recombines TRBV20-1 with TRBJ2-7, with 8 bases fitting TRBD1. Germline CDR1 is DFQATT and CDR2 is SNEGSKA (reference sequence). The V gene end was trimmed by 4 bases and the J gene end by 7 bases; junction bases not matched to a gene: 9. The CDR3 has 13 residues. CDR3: CSAIGQGVGEQYF. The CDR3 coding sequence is TGCAGTGCTATCGGACAGGGAGTAGGAGAGCAGTACTTC.

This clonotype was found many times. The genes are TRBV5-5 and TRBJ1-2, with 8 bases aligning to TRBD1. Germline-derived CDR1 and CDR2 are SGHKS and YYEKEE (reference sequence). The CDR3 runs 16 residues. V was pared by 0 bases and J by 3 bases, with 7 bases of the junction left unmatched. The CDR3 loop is CASSLGSDRVDYGYTF. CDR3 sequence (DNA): TGTGCCAGCAGCTTGGGCTCGGACAGGGTAGACTATGGCTACACCTTC.

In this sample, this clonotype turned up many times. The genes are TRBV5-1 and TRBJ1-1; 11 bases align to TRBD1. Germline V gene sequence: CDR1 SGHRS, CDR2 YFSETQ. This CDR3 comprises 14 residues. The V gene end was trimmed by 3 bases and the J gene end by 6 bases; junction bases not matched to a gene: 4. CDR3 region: CASSWRGQGAEAFF. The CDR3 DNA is TGCGCCAGCAGCTGGAGGGGACAGGGGGCTGAAGCTTTCTTT.

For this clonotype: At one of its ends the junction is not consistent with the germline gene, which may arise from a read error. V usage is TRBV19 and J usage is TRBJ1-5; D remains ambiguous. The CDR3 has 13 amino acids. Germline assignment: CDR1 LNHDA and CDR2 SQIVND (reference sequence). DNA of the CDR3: TGTGCCAGTAGTCCACAGTGGTGGCAGCCCCGGCATTTT. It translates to CASSPQWWQPRHF.

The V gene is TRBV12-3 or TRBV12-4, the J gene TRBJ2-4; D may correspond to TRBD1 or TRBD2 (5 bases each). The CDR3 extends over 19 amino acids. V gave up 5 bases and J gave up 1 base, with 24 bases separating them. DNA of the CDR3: TGTGCCAGCAGTCCCCGAGGGGCGTGGCCCTTTGGGGCCAAAAACATTCAGTACTTC. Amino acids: CASSPRGAWPFGAKNIQYF.

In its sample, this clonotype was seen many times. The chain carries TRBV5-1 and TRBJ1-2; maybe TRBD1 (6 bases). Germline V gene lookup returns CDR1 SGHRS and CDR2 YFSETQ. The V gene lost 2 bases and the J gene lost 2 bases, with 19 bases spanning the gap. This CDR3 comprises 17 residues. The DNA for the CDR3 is TGCGCCAGCAGCTTACGTCTACAGGGCCACCAAAACTATGGCTACACCTTC. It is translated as CASSLRLQGHQNYGYTF.

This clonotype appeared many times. CDR3 residues: CASSLDRGHGETQYF. DNA for the CDR3: TGTGCCAGCAGCTTGGACAGGGGGCACGGGGAGACCCAGTACTTC. The gene calls are TRBV5-6 and TRBJ2-5; TRBD1 aligns across 9 bases. J gave up 5 bases and V 0 bases, and 5 bases lay outside the gene matches. The germline gives CDR1 SGHDT, CDR2 YYEEEE. This CDR3 contains 15 residues.

The CDR3, as DNA: TGCGCCAGCAGCTTGGAGCTGAACTTTAACTATGGCTACACCTTC. This encodes CASSLELNFNYGYTF. The V gene is TRBV5-1, the J gene TRBJ1-2; no reliable D call. CDR3 length equals 15 residues. From germline, CDR1 is SGHRS and CDR2 YFSETQ. With 0 bases removed from V and 1 base from J, the gap between germline ends came to 10 bases. Combining the CDR3 with reference TRBV5-1 and TRBJ1-2 gives the whole variable domain KAGVTQTPRYLIKTRGQQVTLSCSPISGHRSVSWYQQTPGQGLQFLFEYFSETQRNKGNFPGRFSGRQFSNSRSEMNVSTLELGDSALYLCASSLELNFNYGYTFGSGTRLTVV.

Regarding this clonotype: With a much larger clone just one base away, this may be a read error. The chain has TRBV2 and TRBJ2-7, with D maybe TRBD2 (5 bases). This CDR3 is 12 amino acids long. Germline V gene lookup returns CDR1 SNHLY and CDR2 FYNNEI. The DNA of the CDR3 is TGTGTCAGCAACTCGGGGTTCGGCGAGCAGTACTTC. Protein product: CVSNSGFGEQYF.

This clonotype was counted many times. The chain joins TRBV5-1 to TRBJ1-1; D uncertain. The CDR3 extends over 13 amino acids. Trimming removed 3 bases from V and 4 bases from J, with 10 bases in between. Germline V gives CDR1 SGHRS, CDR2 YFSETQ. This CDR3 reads CASSSSSSTEAFF. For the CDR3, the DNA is TGCGCCAGCAGCTCCAGTTCAAGCACTGAAGCTTTCTTT.